The 18 T cell receptor beta chains given below trace back to one sample, sequenced in a study of CD8 T cells in ankylosing spondylitis. Overall study results and limits: What appeared characteristic of ankylosing spondylitis blood was a TCR beta motif of eight highly homologous variants.

No cognate antigen is known for these TCRs. TCRdb reprocessed the 5' RACE reads with MiXCR, giving one entry per CDR3 protein. The sample lists about 210,000 distinct CDR3 sequences; more than 5.5% were seen once. The source material was blood, either unsorted or a sorted T cell fraction (not recorded which). Receptors originate from a male donor with ankylosing spondylitis.

At least ten counts were recorded for this clonotype. The chain carries TRBV20-1 and TRBJ2-7; D may be TRBD2 (5 bases). V gave up 6 bases and J gave up 5 bases, with 32 bases separating them. There are 18 residues in the CDR3. Germline loops: CDR1 DFQATT, CDR2 SNEGSKA (reference sequence). CDR3 sequence reads: CSAMPGLAELKRRNEQYF. The CDR3 DNA sequence: TGCAGTGCCATGCCAGGCCTAGCCGAACTTAAGAGAAGGAACGAGCAGTACTTC.

This clonotype was seen a handful of times. V is TRBV4-1 and J is TRBJ2-7; D may match TRBD1 or TRBD2 (5 bases each). V was pared by 0 bases and J by 3 bases, with 21 bases between. The germline CDR1 and CDR2 sequences are MGHRA and YSYEKL. This CDR3 has 18 amino acids. CDR3 nucleotides: TGCGCCAGCAGCCAAGAGTACGGGGCGGACCCACAATACTACGAGCAGTACTTC. As protein: CASSQEYGADPQYYEQYF.

Ten or more counts support this clonotype. CDR3 sequence reads: CASTLSSGRANEQFF. The CDR3 DNA follows: TGTGCCAGCACCCTCTCTAGCGGGAGGGCCAATGAGCAGTTCTTC. This chain uses TRBV12-3 or TRBV12-4 with TRBJ2-1; 12 bases line up with TRBD2. V lost 7 bases and J lost 6; bases outside the gene matches: 7. The CDR3 has 15 residues.

The V gene is TRBV12-3 or TRBV12-4, the J gene TRBJ2-7; a possible D gene is TRBD2 (6 bases). V lost 3 bases to trimming and J lost 2 bases, with 14 bases between them. This CDR3 spans 15 amino acids. In DNA, the CDR3 is TGTGCCAGCAGTTTCTGGGCTAGCGAAACCTACGAGCAGTACTTC. Residues: CASSFWASETYEQYF.

This clonotype was recorded many times. V is TRBV7-9 and J is TRBJ2-7, with D hard to call. The length of the CDR3 is 14 residues. V was pared by 5 bases and J by 5 bases, with 16 bases between. The germline gives CDR1 SEHNR, CDR2 FQNEAQ (reference sequence). CDR3 protein: CASSAERSRNEQYF. In DNA form, the CDR3 reads TGTGCCAGCAGCGCAGAACGGTCGCGGAACGAGCAGTACTTC. The whole variable domain, filled in from reference TRBV7-9 and TRBJ2-7, reads DTGVSQNPRHKITKRGQNVTFRCDPISEHNRLYWYRQTLGQGPEFLTYFQNEAQLEKSRLLSDRFSAERPKGSFSTLEIQRTEQGDSAMYLCASSAERSRNEQYFGPGTRLTVT.

This clonotype was observed many times. The chain combines TRBV27 with TRBJ1-5, with D perhaps TRBD1 (6 bases). CDR1 is MNHEY, CDR2 SMNVEV, per germline (reference sequence). The CDR3 totals 15 residues. V lost 5 bases, J lost 1 base, and 12 bases lay in between. For the CDR3, the DNA is TGTGCCAGCAGTCCCCTAACAGGGAGCAATCAGCCCCAGCATTTT. Protein sequence: CASSPLTGSNQPQHF.

This clonotype was counted a few times. The chain joins TRBV18 to TRBJ2-4, with a tentative D call TRBD2 (6 bases). Germline CDR1 is KGHSH and CDR2 is LQKENI. The CDR3 has 15 amino acids. V was cut by 6 bases and J by 15 bases, with 27 bases left in between. DNA of the CDR3: TGTGCCAGCTCCCGGGGAAACAGCCCCACCGGAGGGTCGTACTTC. It translates to CASSRGNSPTGGSYF.

The chain links TRBV4-2 to TRBJ2-3; tentative D call: TRBD1 (6 bases). Trimming removed 0 bases from V and 0 bases from J, with 7 bases in between. The CDR3 length is 15 residues. Looked up from germline, CDR1 is LGHNA and CDR2 is YNFKEQ. CDR3 region: CASSQERGSTDTQYF. The CDR3 coding sequence is TGTGCCAGCAGCCAAGAGAGGGGGAGCACAGATACGCAGTATTTT.

This clonotype was seen a handful of times. The chain recombines TRBV4-1 with TRBJ2-1; maybe TRBD1 (6 bases). This CDR3 has 16 amino acids. Looked up from germline, CDR1 is MGHRA and CDR2 is YSYEKL. V gave up 0 bases and J gave up 2 bases, with 11 bases separating them. CDR3 nucleotides: TGCGCCAGCAGCCAAGATGCAGGGGCGGCCTACAATGAGCAGTTCTTC. Protein sequence: CASSQDAGAAYNEQFF.

This clonotype came up many times. This chain links TRBV29-1 with TRBJ2-3, with D perhaps TRBD1 or TRBD2 (6 bases each). The germline V gene encodes CDR1 SQVTM and CDR2 ANQGSEA. The V end lost 1 base, the J end lost 0 bases, and 11 bases lay between the germline ends. The CDR3 covers 15 residues. CDR3: CSVEVGGLSTDTQYF. The DNA for the CDR3 is TGCAGCGTTGAAGTAGGGGGGCTCAGCACAGATACGCAGTATTTT.

This clonotype was seen ten or more times. The chain carries TRBV4-3 and TRBJ1-3; D not resolved. Trimming took 1 base from V and 6 from J, leaving 10 bases between them. Germline V gene sequence: CDR1 LGHNA, CDR2 YSLEER. The CDR3 loop spans 14 amino acids. The CDR3 sequence is CASSQVPGANTIYF. In nucleotides, the CDR3 is TGCGCCAGCAGCCAAGTTCCAGGAGCAAACACCATATATTTT.

This clonotype showed up just a few times. The chain employs TRBV4-3 and TRBJ2-1; TRBD1 agrees at 7 bases. The CDR3 is made up of 17 amino acids. CDR1 and CDR2 (germline): LGHNA, YSLEER. V lost 1 base, J lost 4 bases, and 10 bases stayed unmatched. The CDR3 bases are TGCGCCAGCAGCCAAGGGTTCAGGGGGATGTTGTACAATGAGCAGTTCTTC. Its protein product is CASSQGFRGMLYNEQFF.

This clonotype occurred a few times. The chain carries TRBV13 and TRBJ2-4, with TRBD2 as a possible D gene (5 bases). This CDR3 has 16 residues. Trimming left V 2 bases short and J 3 bases short, with 14 bases between. CDR1 PRHDT and CDR2 FYEKMQ come from the germline V gene (reference sequence). The CDR3 loop is CASSLYQSAGKNIQYF. The CDR3 DNA follows: TGTGCCAGCAGCTTATACCAGAGTGCGGGCAAAAACATTCAGTACTTC.

This clonotype appeared once. The genes are TRBV11-2 and TRBJ1-2; a possible D gene is TRBD1 (6 bases). Trimming cost V 5 bases and J 8 bases, with 18 bases left between them. CDR3 size: 14 residues. Germline CDR1 and CDR2: SGHAT and FQNNGV. The CDR3 DNA is TGTGCCAGCAGCACGGACCCTAAGGGGGGAGGCTACACCTTC. It codes for CASSTDPKGGGYTF.

This clonotype was seen at least ten times. The chain recombines TRBV29-1 with TRBJ2-3; weak D call: TRBD1 (6 bases). The V gene's germline CDR1 is SQVTM and CDR2 ANQGSEA. The length of the CDR3 is 14 residues. Trimming pared 1 base from V and 2 bases from J, leaving 10 bases between. CDR3 in DNA: TGCAGCGTTGAAGGTGACAGGTTCACAGATACGCAGTATTTT. Protein: CSVEGDRFTDTQYF.

This clonotype turned up a few times. The rearrangement uses TRBV13 and TRBJ2-7; TRBD2 matches at 10 bases. CDR3 length equals 13 residues. The J segment lost 6 bases and the V segment lost 6 bases, leaving 5 bases of the junction unmatched. CDR1 is PRHDT and CDR2 is FYEKMQ in the germline V gene (reference sequence). The CDR3 DNA reads as TGTGCCAGCAGAGCGGGAGGGCCCGGCGAGCAGTACTTC. Its translation is CASRAGGPGEQYF.

This clonotype showed up just a few times. The chain uses TRBV20-1 and TRBJ1-2; TRBD1 aligns across 7 bases. The CDR3 covers 14 residues. V trimming: 0 bases; J trimming: 4 bases; junction bases outside the gene matches: 5. Germline CDR1 DFQATT, CDR2 SNEGSKA (reference sequence). The CDR3: CSAREGQPTYGYTF. The DNA of the CDR3 is TGCAGTGCTAGAGAGGGACAGCCCACCTATGGCTACACCTTC.

This clonotype appeared many times. The gene calls are TRBV20-1 and TRBJ2-1; D may be TRBD2 (5 bases). Per the germline V gene, CDR1 is DFQATT and CDR2 is SNEGSKA (reference sequence). V lost 5 bases, J lost 7 bases, and 18 bases lay in between. The CDR3 contains 14 residues. CDR3 in DNA: TGCAGTGCTCACACCTCGACTGGGAGTAATGAGCAGTTCTTC. Translating it yields CSAHTSTGSNEQFF.